Below, 8 T cell receptor beta chains from the same sample are listed, as sequenced in a study of T cell responses to AZD1222 COVID-19 vaccine. Clones were sequenced by immunoSEQ multiplex PCR, and TCRdb holds only the in-frame ones, with some missing. The top ten hold 3.3% of the sample, which has roughly 97,000 clones, approximately 86% seen once. The sample was peripheral blood, taken 28 days after the second dose of the MenACWY control vaccine. These receptors were obtained from an adult who received the MenACWY meningococcal vaccine as a control.

The chain has TRBV4-2 and TRBJ1-1; D is possibly TRBD1 (6 bases). V shed 0 bases and J shed 7 bases, with 12 bases lying between them. The CDR3 is 14 amino acids. Germline-derived CDR1 and CDR2 are LGHNA and YNFKEQ. This chain's CDR3 is CASSQDFGGVEAFF. Here the CDR3 DNA reads TGTGCCAGCAGCCAAGATTTCGGGGGCGTTGAAGCTTTCTTT.

V usage is TRBV4-2 and J usage is TRBJ1-5, with D hard to call. V was shortened by 0 bases and J by 7 bases, with 7 bases between the two germline ends. There are 13 residues in the CDR3. The germline CDR1 and CDR2 sequences are LGHNA and YNFKEQ. The CDR3 DNA is TGTGCCAGCAGCCAAGATCCTATCCAGCCCCAGCATTTT. It codes for CASSQDPIQPQHF.

The V gene is TRBV18, the J gene TRBJ1-6; no clear D. V lost 2 bases to trimming and J lost 9 bases, with 11 bases between them. The CDR3 totals 14 residues. The germline CDR1 and CDR2 sequences are KGHSH and LQKENI. As DNA, the CDR3 is TGTGCCAGCTCACCATCGGTCGAAAGTTCACCCCTCCACTTT. It translates to CASSPSVESSPLHF.

V gene TRBV28 combines with J gene TRBJ1-3; D is ambiguous. The CDR3 has 13 residues. Trimming removed 2 bases from V and 5 bases from J, with 7 bases in between. Per the germline V gene, CDR1 is MDHEN and CDR2 is SYDVKM. The CDR3 loop is CASSLLHRNTIYF. As DNA, the CDR3 is TGTGCCAGCAGTTTACTCCATCGAAACACCATATATTTT.

The chain employs TRBV4-2 and TRBJ2-7, with D possibly matching TRBD1 (5 bases). The CDR3 has 13 residues. Germline CDR1 and CDR2: LGHNA and YNFKEQ. Trimming shortened V by 6 bases and J by 0 bases, and 9 bases separated the two germline ends. The CDR3 here is CASRPDNSYEQYF. CDR3 sequence (DNA): TGTGCCAGCAGGCCGGACAACTCCTACGAGCAGTACTTC.

V usage is TRBV7-9 and J usage is TRBJ1-5; D may be TRBD1 (6 bases). The length of the CDR3 is 15 residues. Germline lookup yields CDR1 SEHNR and CDR2 FQNEAQ (reference sequence). The V end was cut by 5 bases, the J end by 4 bases, with 15 bases between. The CDR3 is CASSKDGQKNQPQHF. The CDR3 bases are TGTGCCAGCAGCAAAGACGGACAGAAAAATCAGCCCCAGCATTTT.

V is TRBV29-1 and J is TRBJ2-5; 9 bases agree with TRBD1. Germline loops: CDR1 SQVTM, CDR2 ANQGSEA. This CDR3 contains 14 residues. With V trimmed by 5 bases and J by 4 bases, 8 bases remained unmatched. The CDR3 is CSVSTGGGGETQYF. The CDR3 DNA reads TGCAGCGTTTCCACAGGGGGCGGAGGAGAGACCCAGTACTTC.

This chain connects TRBV4-2 to TRBJ1-2; 10 bases match TRBD1. The length of the CDR3 is 17 residues. The V gene end was trimmed by 0 bases and the J gene end by 4 bases; junction bases not matched to a gene: 8. Per the germline V gene, CDR1 is LGHNA and CDR2 is YNFKEQ. The CDR3, as DNA: TGTGCCAGCAGCCAAGATATCGGGGACAGGGGAGCCTATGGCTACACCTTC. Translated: CASSQDIGDRGAYGYTF.